A single T cell receptor (beta chain) is shown here with its context. No cognate antigen has been identified for it. A 2.5 ml peripheral blood sample was drawn into PAXgene tubes per donor and stored at -80°C. Without T cell sorting, total RNA was isolated from whole blood using the PAXgene blood miRNA kit on an automated QIAcube. Peripheral blood from monozygotic twin pairs, either concordant or discordant for inflammatory bowel disease, underwent deep TCRalpha and TCRbeta repertoire profiling that used unique molecular barcoding. Smoking habits were recorded for all twin pairs, and individuals were classified as current, former or never smokers. The sample comes from a study of monozygotic twins with inflammatory bowel disease (dated by TCRdb to between 2017 and 2020). Regarding the complete study: In total, about 30 monozygotic twin pairs made up the full study: 19 Danish pairs, all IBD-discordant, plus nine German pairs, of which four were IBD-concordant and five were IBD-discordant. Disease-associated traits were sought mainly through comparisons between IBD patients and their genetically identical healthy co-twins within discordant pairs. Each individual had, on average, about 151 000 unique TCRalpha sequences and 181 000 unique TCRbeta sequences available for analysis.

Study-wide findings and limitations: IBD patients had lower TCRbeta repertoire diversity, measured by the inverse Simpson index, than their healthy co-twins. Differing immunosuppressive treatments among patients may have added background noise and inter-individual variability to the repertoires. No single strong signal or clonotype linked to IBD turned up in the results, so the idea that one exists was not supported. IBD patients shared fewer clonotypes with other individuals than healthy twins did, most markedly in patients showing signs of disease activity. The analysis was unable to tell different T cell subtypes apart. Repertoire similarity did not differ between concordant and discordant twins, which could be due to limited statistical power.

Library creation used 5' RACE. Preparation of each TCR library used approximately 4,000 ng of total RNA. For each sample, cDNA synthesis with SMARTScribe reverse transcriptase was split into eight separate reactions. Unique molecular identifiers containing a 6-nucleotide sample barcode were introduced through template switching during cDNA synthesis. TCRalpha and TCRbeta cDNA was amplified in two nested PCRs of 16 and 9 cycles, and bead purification was carried out after each PCR. Before amplification, the cDNA was treated with uracil DNA-glycosylase and purified using the QIAquick PCR purification kit. The second PCR added Illumina TruSeq-compatible adapters along with sample-specific barcodes. TapeStation and Qubit were used to check library quality and concentration, and approximately 5 ng of each library went into the pool. The pooled libraries were sequenced with 2 x 100 bp reads and custom sequencing primers on an Illumina HiSeq2500 single-index Rapid Run. Concerning the study's data processing: UMI-based consensus assembly with MiGEC version 1.2.6 was used to correct PCR and sequencing errors. MiXCR version 2.1.1 was used to carry out V(D)J alignment, clonotype assembly and CDR3 extraction. Normalisation of gene usage, clonotype sharing and MAIT/NKT TCR abundance was achieved by analysing the top 1000, 10 000 and 20 000 clonotypes per sample. After downsampling to 27 000 UMIs, diversity was calculated as the inverse Simpson index using the vegan R package. Paired Mann-Whitney U tests on discordant twin pairs were used, with Benjamini-Hochberg multiple-testing correction. TCRdb reprocessed the reads; each CDR3 protein sequence makes one entry, and DNA is unavailable. Clone size and V and J calls follow TCRdb, not the original study. This specimen's table enumerates some 150,000 distinct CDR3 sequences. The ten largest clonotypes hold about 8% of the sample.

Taken from the germline V gene, the CDR1 and CDR2 loops are MNHEY and SVGAGI. The CDR3 numbers 15 residues from cysteine through phenylalanine. DNA for this receptor is not on file. The sequenced sample consisted of blood. The rearrangement joined TRBV6-5 to TRBJ2-2; TCRdb designates TRBD1, a call that cannot be tested without DNA. This sequence originates from a human donor with ulcerative colitis or Crohn's disease, or a healthy co-twin of an affected twin (not recorded which). CDR3 sequence: CASSTFSGSTGELFF.